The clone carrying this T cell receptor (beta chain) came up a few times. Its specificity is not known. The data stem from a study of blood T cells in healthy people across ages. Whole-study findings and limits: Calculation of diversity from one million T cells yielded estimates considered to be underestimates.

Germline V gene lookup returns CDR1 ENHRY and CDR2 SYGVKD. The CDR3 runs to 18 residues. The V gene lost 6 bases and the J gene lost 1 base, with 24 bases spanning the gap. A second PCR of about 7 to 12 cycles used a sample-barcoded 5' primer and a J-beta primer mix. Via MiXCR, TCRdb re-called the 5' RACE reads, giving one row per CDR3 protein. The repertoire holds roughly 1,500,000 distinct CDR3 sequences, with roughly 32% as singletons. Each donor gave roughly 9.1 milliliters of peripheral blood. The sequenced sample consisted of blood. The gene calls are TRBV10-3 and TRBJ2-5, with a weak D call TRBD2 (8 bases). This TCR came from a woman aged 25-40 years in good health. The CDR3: CAISPSRGAGGSQETQYF. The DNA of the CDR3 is TGTGCCATCAGCCCTTCCAGGGGGGCGGGGGGCTCCCAAGAGACCCAGTACTTC.